These 23 T cell receptor beta chains originate from one sample sequenced in a study of blood T cell repertoires in COVID-19. The repertoire was sequenced with immunoSEQ multiplex PCR; TCRdb's copy has only in-frame clones and lacks some. In the table there are 200,000 to 300,000 clones, just under 85% of which are singletons. Sample: peripheral blood. These receptors were taken from a woman aged 55-75 years with active or convalescent COVID-19.

This clone has a single count. This chain connects TRBV28 to TRBJ2-1; 13 positions agree with TRBD2. After removal of 6 bases from V and 10 bases from J, the junction contained 6 bases not matched to a gene. The V gene's germline CDR1 is MDHEN and CDR2 SYDVKM. The CDR3 contains 14 residues. CDR3 bases: TGTGCCAGCAGAACTAGCGGGGGGGCCGGGGAGCAGTTCTTC. This translates into CASRTSGGAGEQFF.

In its sample, this clone was seen once. This chain uses TRBV19 with TRBJ2-2; D not certain. Germline CDR1 and CDR2: LNHDA and SQIVND (reference sequence). Between the trimmed V and J ends, which lost 3 bases and 4 bases, there was a span of 12 bases. This CDR3 has 15 amino acids. CDR3 in amino acids: CASSIGQQRTGELFF. The DNA for the CDR3 is TGTGCCAGTAGTATTGGGCAACAACGCACCGGGGAGCTGTTTTTT.

This sequence joins TRBV18 and TRBJ1-5; 10 bases fit TRBD1. V was clipped by 6 bases and J by 5 bases; unmatched bases: 4. Germline lookup yields CDR1 KGHSH and CDR2 LQKENI. The CDR3 is 14 residues long. CDR3 coding DNA: TGTGCCAGCTCCCTCGGGACAGGGGATCAGCCCCAGCATTTT. Encoded protein: CASSLGTGDQPQHF.

This sequence joins TRBV5-3 and TRBJ2-1; 9 nucleotides match TRBD2. TRBV5-3 is marked as an open reading frame, function uncertain. CDR3 length: 16 amino acids. V dropped 0 bases and J dropped 4; count of bases not matched to a gene: 5. The CDR3 is CARSLGLREGYNEQFF. CDR3 nucleotides: TGTGCCAGAAGCTTGGGCTTGCGGGAGGGGTACAATGAGCAGTTCTTC.

The genes are TRBV5-1 and TRBJ2-7; TRBD1 agrees at 7 bases. The CDR3 spans 15 residues. Germline V CDR1 and CDR2: SGHRS, YFSETQ. The V segment lost 4 bases and the J segment 5 bases; nucleotides outside the gene matches: 12. The CDR3 sequence: CASSPSTTGADEQYF. The DNA for the CDR3 is TGCGCCAGCAGCCCATCAACAACAGGGGCGGACGAGCAGTACTTC. The whole variable domain, remainder taken from reference TRBV5-1 and TRBJ2-7, is KAGVTQTPRYLIKTRGQQVTLSCSPISGHRSVSWYQQTPGQGLQFLFEYFSETQRNKGNFPGRFSGRQFSNSRSEMNVSTLELGDSALYLCASSPSTTGADEQYFGPGTRLTVT.

The J gene is TRBJ1-1, the V gene TRBV5-1, with 9 bases lining up with TRBD1. V gave up 0 bases and J gave up 2 bases; unmatched junction bases: 8. Per the germline V gene, CDR1 is SGHRS and CDR2 is YFSETQ. This CDR3 is built from 17 residues. The CDR3: CASSLAGPGQGNTEAFF. CDR3 bases: TGCGCCAGCAGCTTGGCCGGGCCGGGACAGGGAAACACTGAAGCTTTCTTT.

The V gene is TRBV2, the J gene TRBJ2-7; 7 bases match TRBD1. The CDR3 has 14 amino acids. Looked up from germline, CDR1 is SNHLY and CDR2 is FYNNEI. Trimming took 6 bases from V and 6 from J; bases not matched to a gene: 11. The CDR3 reads CASRAPQGMGEQYV. The CDR3 DNA follows: TGTGCCAGCAGGGCGCCACAGGGGATGGGCGAGCAGTACGTC.

V and J are TRBV28 and TRBJ2-5; perhaps TRBD1 as D (5 bases). This CDR3 has 14 amino acids. The germline CDR1 and CDR2 sequences are MDHEN and SYDVKM. V gave up 6 bases and J gave up 5 bases, with 16 bases separating them. DNA for the CDR3: TGTGCCAGCAGACCGACAGCGTCAGGGGAGACCCAGTACTTC. The encoded protein is CASRPTASGETQYF.

This chain uses TRBV15 with TRBJ2-7, with D unclear. Germline CDR1 and CDR2: LNHNV and YYDKDF (reference sequence). The V and J ends lost 1 base and 4 bases respectively, with 14 bases between them. The CDR3 spans 15 residues. CDR3 residues: CATSRVQTSRYEQYF. CDR3 bases: TGTGCCACCAGCAGAGTCCAGACATCCAGGTACGAGCAGTACTTC.

There are a few counts of this clone. This chain connects TRBV4-1 to TRBJ2-1; maybe TRBD2 (5 bases). The V gene's germline CDR1 is MGHRA and CDR2 YSYEKL. Between the trimmed V and J ends, which lost 1 base and 1 base, there was a span of 17 bases. CDR3 length: 18 amino acids. The CDR3 reads CASSQGLGVDTSYNEQFF. The CDR3 DNA follows: TGCGCCAGCAGCCAAGGATTGGGAGTAGACACGTCCTACAATGAGCAGTTCTTC.

V and J are TRBV14 and TRBJ2-5; D is uncertain. Per germline, CDR1 SGHDN and CDR2 FVKESK. V was trimmed by 0 bases and J by 5 bases, leaving 10 bases between them. This CDR3 comprises 14 residues. CDR3 nucleotide sequence: TGTGCCAGCAGCCAAGATATTGGGCTTGAGACCCAGTACTTC. It is translated as CASSQDIGLETQYF.

V gene TRBV19 combines with J gene TRBJ1-4; D gene ambiguous. V lost 3 bases, J lost 8 bases, and 13 bases lay in between. This CDR3 region has 14 residues. Germline assignment: CDR1 LNHDA and CDR2 SQIVND (reference sequence). The CDR3 DNA follows: TGTGCCAGTAGTATCTACGGGAGTAGGGAAAAACTGTTTTTT. Its protein product is CASSIYGSREKLFF.

The genes are TRBV4-2 and TRBJ1-2; 7 bases agree with TRBD1. This CDR3 region has 14 residues. V gave up 6 bases and J gave up 1 base; unmatched junction bases: 5. Germline CDR1 is LGHNA and CDR2 is YNFKEQ. The CDR3 loop is CASSLDRDNYGYTF. In nucleotides, the CDR3 is TGTGCCAGCAGTTTAGACAGGGATAACTATGGCTACACCTTC.

The V gene is TRBV28, the J gene TRBJ1-5; no clear D. The V and J ends lost 4 bases and 2 bases respectively, with 9 bases between them. The V gene's germline CDR1 is MDHEN and CDR2 SYDVKM. The CDR3 loop spans 14 amino acids. The CDR3 nucleotides are TGTGCCAGCAGTTCAGGCGGGGGCAATCAGCCCCAGCATTTT. Amino acid sequence: CASSSGGGNQPQHF.

The V gene is TRBV7-9, the J gene TRBJ1-2; 10 positions match TRBD1. Germline values: CDR1 SEHNR, CDR2 FQNEAQ (reference sequence). This CDR3 comprises 14 residues. Trimming took 5 bases from V and 12 from J; bases not matched to a gene: 12. The CDR3 DNA reads as TGTGCCAGCAGCGCCGGGACAGGGGCCCCAGGAGACACCTTC. Protein: CASSAGTGAPGDTF.

Concerning this clone itself: Mismatch with germline at one junction end may stem from a read error. The V gene is TRBV15, the J gene TRBJ1-5; D is unclear. This CDR3 contains 12 residues. Germline values: CDR1 LNHNV, CDR2 YYDKDF (reference sequence). CDR3 in amino acids: CATSRDDPRESF. The CDR3 bases are TGTGCCACCAGCAGAGATGACCCGCGGGAATCTTTT.

The chain couples TRBV4-1 to TRBJ1-5; D may be TRBD1 (6 bases). CDR1 and CDR2 (germline): MGHRA, YSYEKL. V lost 4 bases and J lost 0, with 10 bases in between. The CDR3 extends over 15 amino acids. CDR3 sequence (DNA): TGCGCCAGCAGCCGAGGGGGATATAGCAATCAGCCCCAGCATTTT. Its translation is CASSRGGYSNQPQHF.

A single count supports this clone. The chain employs TRBV6-5 and TRBJ2-7; D is perhaps TRBD2 (7 bases). The CDR3 spans 15 residues. Trimming pared 5 bases from V and 0 bases from J, leaving 14 bases between. In germline, CDR1 is MNHEY, CDR2 SVGAGI. The CDR3 sequence is CASSRGGKSSYEQYV. Written as DNA, the CDR3 is TGTGCCAGCAGTAGGGGGGGTAAGAGCTCCTACGAGCAGTACGTC.

This clone has a single count. The gene calls are TRBV6-2 or TRBV6-3 and TRBJ1-1; D is undetermined. The CDR3 is 13 residues long. The germline V gene has CDR1 MNHEY and CDR2 SVGEGT. Trimming pared 0 bases from V and 7 bases from J, leaving 9 bases between. The CDR3 region is CASSYSNEGEAFF. The CDR3 nucleotides are TGTGCCAGCAGTTACTCGAATGAGGGTGAAGCTTTCTTT.

The chain links TRBV10-3 to TRBJ1-4, with D tentatively TRBD1 (5 bases). Germline V gene data show CDR1 as ENHRY and CDR2 as SYGVKD. CDR3 length equals 13 residues. V was shortened by 4 bases and J by 3 bases, with 6 bases between the two germline ends. The chain's CDR3 is CAISGGANEKLFF. CDR3 in DNA: TGTGCCATCAGTGGGGGGGCTAATGAAAAACTGTTTTTT.

The chain has TRBV7-3 and TRBJ2-3; TRBD2 aligns across 16 bases. CDR1 is SGHTA, CDR2 FQGTGA, per germline. J was trimmed by 4 bases and V by 5 bases; bases with no gene match: 3. CDR3 length: 16 amino acids. The CDR3 bases are TGTGCCAGCAGCGGCGGGACTAGCGGGAGGGCAGATACGCAGTATTTT. It codes for CASSGGTSGRADTQYF. The whole variable domain, remainder taken from reference TRBV7-3 and TRBJ2-3, is GAGVSQTPSNKVTEKGKYVELRCDPISGHTALYWYRQSLGQGPEFLIYFQGTGAADDSGLPNDRFFAVRPEGSVSTLKIQRTERGDSAVYLCASSGGTSGRADTQYFGPGTRLTVL.

The V call is TRBV6-6, the J call TRBJ1-5; tentatively, D is TRBD1 (6 bases). Trimming left V 9 bases short and J 5 bases short, with 14 bases between. Germline V CDR1 and CDR2: MNHNY, SVGAGI (reference sequence). This CDR3 is 13 amino acids long. CDR3 DNA sequence: TGTGCCAGTCAATTTCAGGGGCATCAGCCCCAGCATTTT. This gives the protein CASQFQGHQPQHF.

DNA for the CDR3: TGCAGTGCCCGTGGGGCGTACGAGCAGTACTTC. It codes for CSARGAYEQYF. The V gene is TRBV20-1, the J gene TRBJ2-7, with D possibly being TRBD1 (5 bases). V was shortened by 6 bases and J by 4 bases, with 10 bases between the two germline ends. The CDR3 loop spans 11 amino acids. The germline V gene has CDR1 DFQATT and CDR2 SNEGSKA (reference sequence).